Listed below are T cell receptor beta chains from one sample, sequenced in a study of cytomegalovirus exposure and HLA in healthy donors. The method was immunoSEQ multiplex PCR; TCRdb's version includes in-frame clones alone and lacks a portion of them. The data hold 95,000 to 120,000 clones, with 67% observed a single time. The sample was PBMCs. The receptors were sampled from a man aged 18 to 30 in good health and CMV-seropositive. Both conserved end residues are part of each CDR3. A D gene is named only where the DNA matches it firmly. Only some rows state a clone size, as once, few, many or a class for expanded clones.

j_call: TRBJ2-5; d_call: TRBD1; clone_size: -; v_call: TRBV5-1; cdr3_aa: CASSPGTGTRFQETQYF; cdr3_nt: TGCGCCAGCAGCCCCGGGACAGGGACCCGTTTCCAAGAGACCCAGTACTTC
j_call: TRBJ1-5; d_call: TRBD1; clone_size: -; v_call: TRBV10-2; cdr3_aa: CASSVTGGNQPQHF; cdr3_nt: TGCGCCAGCAGTGTGACAGGGGGAAATCAGCCCCAGCATTTT
j_call: TRBJ2-5; d_call: TRBD1; clone_size: -; v_call: TRBV5-1; cdr3_aa: CASSTQGEETQYF; cdr3_nt: TGCGCCAGCAGCACACAGGGGGAAGAGACCCAGTACTTC
j_call: TRBJ2-2; d_call: TRBD2; clone_size: -; v_call: TRBV6-1; cdr3_aa: CASSGAAGGPGELFF; cdr3_nt: TGTGCCAGCAGTGGTGCGGCGGGGGGGCCCGGGGAGCTGTTTTTT
j_call: TRBJ2-1; d_call: TRBD1; clone_size: few; v_call: TRBV6-1; cdr3_aa: CASSERGQGRWNEQFF; cdr3_nt: TGTGCCAGCAGTGAACGGGGACAGGGGCGCTGGAATGAGCAGTTCTTC
j_call: TRBJ2-3; d_call: -; clone_size: -; v_call: TRBV7-9; cdr3_aa: CASSLGQTSTDTQYF; cdr3_nt: TGTGCCAGCAGCTTGGGACAAACTAGCACAGATACGCAGTATTTT
j_call: TRBJ2-2; d_call: -; clone_size: -; v_call: TRBV5-1; cdr3_aa: CASSAPQVAGELFF; cdr3_nt: TGCGCCAGCAGCGCTCCTCAGGTTGCCGGGGAGCTGTTTTTT
j_call: TRBJ2-2; d_call: -; clone_size: -; v_call: TRBV9; cdr3_aa: CASSVSAASSTGELFF; cdr3_nt: TGTGCCAGCAGCGTCAGCGCGGCCAGTAGCACCGGGGAGCTGTTTTTT
j_call: TRBJ1-1; d_call: -; clone_size: -; v_call: TRBV20-1; cdr3_aa: CSASLDTEAFF; cdr3_nt: TGCAGTGCTAGTCTTGACACTGAAGCTTTCTTT
j_call: TRBJ2-1; d_call: -; clone_size: few; v_call: TRBV19; cdr3_aa: CASTRTARNNEQFF; cdr3_nt: TGTGCCAGCACCCGGACAGCGAGGAACAATGAGCAGTTCTTC
j_call: TRBJ2-5; d_call: -; clone_size: -; v_call: TRBV19; cdr3_aa: CASSPFRQTKETQYF; cdr3_nt: TGTGCCAGTAGTCCATTTAGACAGACGAAAGAGACCCAGTACTTC
j_call: TRBJ1-5; d_call: -; clone_size: few; v_call: TRBV2; cdr3_aa: CASRPLDGTPSNQPQHF; cdr3_nt: TGTGCCAGCAGGCCACTAGACGGGACACCCAGCAATCAGCCCCAGCATTTT
j_call: TRBJ1-4; d_call: TRBD1; clone_size: few; v_call: TRBV5-3; cdr3_aa: CARSLKLQGEMEKLFF; cdr3_nt: TGTGCCAGAAGCTTGAAGTTGCAGGGGGAGATGGAAAAACTGTTTTTT
j_call: TRBJ1-2; d_call: -; clone_size: -; v_call: TRBV6-5; cdr3_aa: CASSLSGGASGYTF; cdr3_nt: TGTGCCAGCAGTCTCTCAGGTGGGGCGAGCGGCTACACCTTC
j_call: TRBJ1-6; d_call: TRBD1; clone_size: -; v_call: TRBV11-2; cdr3_aa: CASSLGQGLGPLHF; cdr3_nt: TGTGCCAGCAGCTTAGGACAGGGATTAGGGCCCCTCCACTTT
j_call: TRBJ1-5; d_call: -; clone_size: -; v_call: TRBV5-6; cdr3_aa: CASSLRGNSNQPQHF; cdr3_nt: TGTGCCAGCAGCTTGAGAGGGAACAGCAATCAGCCCCAGCATTTT
j_call: TRBJ1-2; d_call: -; clone_size: few; v_call: TRBV6-5; cdr3_aa: CASRYTLMGGYTF; cdr3_nt: TGTGCCAGCAGATATACCTTAATGGGCGGCTACACCTTC
j_call: TRBJ2-5; d_call: -; clone_size: -; v_call: TRBV28; cdr3_aa: CASSFSGEVETQYF; cdr3_nt: TGTGCCAGCAGTTTTTCGGGGGAGGTAGAGACCCAGTACTTC
j_call: TRBJ2-7; d_call: -; clone_size: -; v_call: TRBV5-6; cdr3_aa: CASSLEEGATYEQYF; cdr3_nt: TGTGCCAGCAGCTTGGAGGAGGGGGCTACCTACGAGCAGTACTTC
j_call: TRBJ2-1; d_call: -; clone_size: -; v_call: TRBV28; cdr3_aa: CASSSGVSSYNEQFF; cdr3_nt: TGTGCCAGCTCATCCGGGGTGAGCTCCTACAATGAGCAGTTCTTC
j_call: TRBJ1-6; d_call: -; clone_size: few; v_call: TRBV28; cdr3_aa: CASSLGPGGSPLHF; cdr3_nt: TGTGCCAGCAGTTTAGGCCCGGGGGGCTCACCCCTCCACTTT
j_call: TRBJ2-1; d_call: -; clone_size: few; v_call: TRBV5-1; cdr3_aa: CASSPSPVTGGVGNEQFF; cdr3_nt: TGCGCCAGCAGCCCTTCCCCCGTGACGGGGGGCGTGGGTAATGAGCAGTTCTTC
j_call: TRBJ2-6; d_call: -; clone_size: -; v_call: TRBV11-2; cdr3_aa: CASRPIRVGANVLTF; cdr3_nt: TGTGCCAGCAGGCCCATCAGGGTTGGGGCCAACGTCCTGACTTTC
j_call: TRBJ2-1; d_call: -; clone_size: -; v_call: TRBV7-9; cdr3_aa: CASSLRSSYNEQFF; cdr3_nt: TGTGCCAGCAGCCTTAGAAGCTCCTACAATGAGCAGTTCTTC
j_call: TRBJ2-7; d_call: -; clone_size: few; v_call: TRBV6-6; cdr3_aa: CASSFRGVAQYF; cdr3_nt: TGTGCCAGCAGTTTCAGGGGAGTGGCGCAGTACTTC
j_call: TRBJ1-1; d_call: TRBD1; clone_size: -; v_call: TRBV10-1; cdr3_aa: CASSPTGFEAFF; cdr3_nt: TGCGCCAGCAGCCCGACAGGGTTTGAAGCTTTCTTT
j_call: TRBJ1-2; d_call: -; clone_size: -; v_call: TRBV6-5; cdr3_aa: CASRVGGNYGYTF; cdr3_nt: TGTGCCAGCAGGGTTGGAGGAAACTATGGCTACACCTTC
j_call: TRBJ1-6; d_call: TRBD1; clone_size: -; v_call: TRBV7-9; cdr3_aa: CSSSLVNRGTNSPLHF; cdr3_nt: TGTTCCAGCAGCTTAGTGAACAGGGGGACCAATTCACCCCTCCACTTT
j_call: TRBJ2-7; d_call: -; clone_size: few; v_call: TRBV4-2; cdr3_aa: CASSQGTEFYEQYF; cdr3_nt: TGTGCCAGCAGCCAAGGAACAGAATTCTACGAGCAGTACTTC
j_call: TRBJ1-4; d_call: TRBD1; clone_size: few; v_call: TRBV18; cdr3_aa: CASSPLDRVRGNEKLFF; cdr3_nt: TGTGCCAGCTCACCATTGGACAGGGTCAGGGGGAATGAAAAACTGTTTTTT
j_call: TRBJ1-2; d_call: -; clone_size: -; v_call: TRBV28; cdr3_aa: CASSGQNYGYTF; cdr3_nt: TGTGCCAGCAGTGGACAGAACTATGGCTACACCTTC
j_call: TRBJ2-5; d_call: TRBD1; clone_size: -; v_call: TRBV20-1; cdr3_aa: CNGQAQETQYF; cdr3_nt: TGCAATGGACAGGCTCAAGAGACCCAGTACTTC
j_call: TRBJ2-3; d_call: TRBD2; clone_size: -; v_call: TRBV9; cdr3_aa: CASSASSGGSTDTQYF; cdr3_nt: TGTGCCAGCAGCGCATCTAGCGGGGGGAGCACAGATACGCAGTATTTT
j_call: TRBJ1-5; d_call: TRBD1; clone_size: -; v_call: TRBV6-6; cdr3_aa: CASNKGQGNSNQPQHF; cdr3_nt: TGTGCCAGCAATAAGGGACAGGGGAATAGCAATCAGCCCCAGCATTTT
j_call: TRBJ2-7; d_call: -; clone_size: -; v_call: TRBV20-1; cdr3_aa: CSARGPYEQYF; cdr3_nt: TGCAGTGCTAGAGGGCCTTACGAGCAGTACTTC
j_call: TRBJ2-2; d_call: -; clone_size: -; v_call: TRBV4-1; cdr3_aa: CASSQEPGLVRGELFF; cdr3_nt: TGCGCCAGCAGCCAAGAGCCCGGACTGGTGAGGGGGGAGCTGTTTTTT
j_call: TRBJ2-7; d_call: -; clone_size: -; v_call: TRBV30; cdr3_aa: CAWRGGYEQYF; cdr3_nt: TGTGCCTGGAGGGGGGGTTACGAGCAGTACTTC
j_call: TRBJ2-7; d_call: TRBD1; clone_size: -; v_call: TRBV6-5; cdr3_aa: CASSSTGVAYEQYF; cdr3_nt: TGTGCCAGCAGTTCGACAGGGGTCGCCTACGAGCAGTACTTC
j_call: TRBJ2-1; d_call: -; clone_size: -; v_call: TRBV5-6; cdr3_aa: CASSLAGGRPDNEQFF; cdr3_nt: TGTGCCAGCAGCTTGGCCGGAGGGCGCCCCGACAATGAGCAGTTCTTC
j_call: TRBJ1-5; d_call: TRBD1; clone_size: few; v_call: TRBV4-1; cdr3_aa: CASSQVWGQGNQPQHF; cdr3_nt: TGCGCCAGCAGCCAAGTTTGGGGACAGGGCAATCAGCCCCAGCATTTT
j_call: TRBJ1-1; d_call: -; clone_size: few; v_call: TRBV11-2; cdr3_aa: CASSLGGPGAEAFF; cdr3_nt: TGTGCCAGCAGCTTAGGAGGGCCAGGAGCTGAAGCTTTCTTT
j_call: TRBJ2-5; d_call: TRBD2; clone_size: -; v_call: TRBV5-1; cdr3_aa: CASSSPSHPGGPYETQYF; cdr3_nt: TGCGCCAGCAGTTCTCCTTCCCACCCGGGGGGGCCTTATGAGACCCAGTACTTC
j_call: TRBJ1-1; d_call: -; clone_size: few; v_call: TRBV5-4; cdr3_aa: CASSLAFRETNTEAFF; cdr3_nt: TGTGCCAGCAGCTTGGCCTTTCGGGAGACGAACACTGAAGCTTTCTTT
j_call: TRBJ2-1; d_call: TRBD1; clone_size: -; v_call: TRBV4-1; cdr3_aa: CASSQGTGAEQFF; cdr3_nt: TGCGCCAGCAGCCAGGGAACAGGGGCTGAGCAGTTCTTC
j_call: TRBJ2-3; d_call: -; clone_size: -; v_call: TRBV5-1; cdr3_aa: CASSLLGLATDTQYF; cdr3_nt: TGCGCCAGCAGCTTGTTGGGACTTGCCACAGATACGCAGTATTTT
j_call: TRBJ1-5; d_call: TRBD1; clone_size: few; v_call: TRBV2; cdr3_aa: CASRGDRDNQPQHF; cdr3_nt: TGTGCCAGCAGAGGGGACAGGGACAATCAGCCCCAGCATTTT
j_call: TRBJ2-7; d_call: TRBD1; clone_size: -; v_call: TRBV10-3; cdr3_aa: CAITPGGNEQYF; cdr3_nt: TGTGCCATCACGCCAGGGGGAAACGAGCAGTACTTC
j_call: TRBJ2-7; d_call: TRBD1; clone_size: -; v_call: TRBV4-2; cdr3_aa: CASSQDWDSYEQYF; cdr3_nt: TGTGCCAGCAGCCAAGATTGGGACAGCTACGAGCAGTACTTC
j_call: TRBJ1-2; d_call: -; clone_size: few; v_call: TRBV14; cdr3_aa: CASSQGSSDYYGYTF; cdr3_nt: TGTGCCAGCAGCCAAGGAAGTAGTGACTACTATGGCTACACCTTC
j_call: TRBJ1-2; d_call: TRBD1; clone_size: -; v_call: TRBV5-6; cdr3_aa: CASSFGTGGHYGYTF; cdr3_nt: TGTGCCAGCAGCTTTGGGACAGGGGGCCACTATGGCTACACCTTC
j_call: TRBJ1-2; d_call: -; clone_size: -; v_call: TRBV27; cdr3_aa: CASSATGSGYTF; cdr3_nt: TGTGCCAGCAGTGCAACAGGGAGTGGCTACACCTTC